Here is one T cell receptor beta chain with its context. Germline V gene data show CDR1 as KGHDR and CDR2 as SFDVKD. V trimming: 4 bases; J trimming: 7 bases; junction bases outside the gene matches: 5. The CDR3 is made up of 15 amino acids. The data belong to a study of control samples from healthy donors and cancer patients. Here immunoSEQ multiplex PCR was the method, and the copy in TCRdb shows in-frame clones only, minus some. There are around 110,000 clones in the sample; roughly 91% occur only once, and around 2.5% lies in the top ten. The sample was blood. This clonotype originated in a woman in her 70s in good health. V gene TRBV24-1 combines with J gene TRBJ1-4; 10 bases fit TRBD1. CDR3 coding DNA: TGTGCCACCAGTGACCCGGGACAGGGGAGTGAAAAACTGTTTTTT. This gives the protein CATSDPGQGSEKLFF.